The 19 T cell receptor beta chains in this list originate from one sample, sequenced in a study of Ad26.COV2.S vaccination and SARS-CoV-2 variants. Here immunoSEQ multiplex PCR was the method, and the copy in TCRdb shows in-frame clones only, minus some. The data hold a few hundred thousand clones, with around 89% observed a single time. Documented treatment: approximately 18 received Ad26.COV2.S at low or high dose, single or two shots; about 5 received placebo; per-sample allocation not given. Day 63 following the first vaccine or placebo injection was when the samples were taken. The source was peripheral blood, collected in a trial of Ad26.COV2.S vaccine versus placebo. The source of these receptors is a person between 18 and 65 years old who received the Ad26.COV2.S COVID-19 vaccine or a placebo.

The table lists this clone with a count of one. The chain is built from TRBV7-6 and TRBJ2-1; 7 positions agree with TRBD1. The trim removed 1 base at V and 6 bases at J, leaving 9 bases unmatched. CDR1 SGHVS and CDR2 FNYEAQ come from the germline V gene. The CDR3 runs 16 residues. The CDR3 protein is CASSLGAKGALNEQFF. In DNA form, the CDR3 reads TGTGCCAGCAGCTTAGGGGCCAAGGGGGCTCTCAATGAGCAGTTCTTC.

The chain links TRBV5-4 to TRBJ1-1, with 7 bases lining up with TRBD1. V was clipped by 2 bases and J by 1 base; unmatched bases: 2. Germline V gene data show CDR1 as SGHNT and CDR2 as YYREEE (reference sequence). The CDR3 has 14 amino acids. The CDR3 sequence: CASSFEGANTEAFF. CDR3 sequence (DNA): TGTGCCAGCAGCTTCGAGGGGGCGAACACTGAAGCTTTCTTT.

The rearrangement uses TRBV27 and TRBJ1-5, with 8 bases matching TRBD1. The length of the CDR3 is 15 residues. The germline V gene has CDR1 MNHEY and CDR2 SMNVEV (reference sequence). The ends lost 4 bases at V and 6 bases at J; junction bases unmatched: 8. CDR3 in DNA: TGTGCCAGCAGTTCCCAGGACAGGGTTGGTCAGCCCCAGCATTTT. Translating gives CASSSQDRVGQPQHF.

This sequence joins TRBV30 and TRBJ1-1, with unresolved D. Germline lookup yields CDR1 GTSNPN and CDR2 SVGIG (reference sequence). The CDR3 totals 8 residues. V dropped 8 bases and J dropped 10 bases, with 8 bases sitting between them. CDR3 sequence (DNA): TGTGCCCATGGTGGAGCTTTCTTT. Translating gives CAHGGAFF.

CDR3 amino acids: CASSYFSAGRPEAFF. Written as DNA, the CDR3 is TGTGCCAGCAGTTACTTTTCCGCAGGGCGGCCTGAAGCTTTCTTT. This rearrangement joins TRBV6-2 or TRBV6-3 to TRBJ1-1; D is perhaps TRBD1 (5 bases). The germline V gene has CDR1 MNHEY and CDR2 SVGEGT. Trimming cost V 1 base and J 6 bases, with 15 bases left between them. The CDR3 runs to 15 residues.

The CDR3 nucleotides are TGTGCCAGCAGCCAAGATCGCCACGAGCAGTACTTC. Its protein is CASSQDRHEQYF. The gene calls are TRBV14 and TRBJ2-7; D unresolved. There are 12 residues in the CDR3. The V gene lost 0 bases and the J gene lost 5 bases, with 5 bases spanning the gap. Germline loops: CDR1 SGHDN, CDR2 FVKESK.

This clone was picked up one time. The chain couples TRBV2 to TRBJ2-2; D is perhaps TRBD1 (6 bases). Germline lookup yields CDR1 SNHLY and CDR2 FYNNEI. This CDR3 region has 16 residues. With 2 bases removed from V and 5 bases from J, the gap between germline ends came to 15 bases. The CDR3 bases are TGTGCCAGCAGTGAATGGGGGCAGGGTGGAACCGGGGAGCTGTTTTTT. Its protein product is CASSEWGQGGTGELFF. Full variable domain (outside the CDR3, taken from reference TRBV2 and TRBJ2-2): EPEVTQTPSHQVTQMGQEVILRCVPISNHLYFYWYRQILGQKVEFLVSFYNNEISEKSEIFDDQFSVERPDGSNFTLKIRSTKLEDSAMYFCASSEWGQGGTGELFFGEGSRLTVL.

This chain uses TRBV7-6 with TRBJ1-4; D is unresolved. This CDR3 is built from 17 residues. Trimming cost V 1 base and J 6 bases, with 18 bases left between them. Germline V lookup: CDR1 SGHVS, CDR2 FNYEAQ. CDR3 sequence (DNA): TGTGCCAGCAGCTTAGTTCTCCGGGGTCACGTAGATGAAAAACTGTTTTTT. Its translation is CASSLVLRGHVDEKLFF.

The V gene is TRBV5-6, the J gene TRBJ2-3; 8 positions agree with TRBD1. In germline, CDR1 is SGHDT, CDR2 YYEEEE. The V segment lost 4 bases and the J segment 2 bases; nucleotides outside the gene matches: 9. This CDR3 is 16 amino acids long. DNA for the CDR3: TGTGCCAGCAGCCCGGACAGGGCAAATCCCACAGATACGCAGTATTTT. It specifies CASSPDRANPTDTQYF.

The rearrangement uses TRBV7-3 and TRBJ2-2; D is unclear. V lost 5 bases, J lost 6 bases, and 13 bases lay in between. The CDR3 extends over 14 amino acids. CDR1 is SGHTA, CDR2 FQGTGA, per germline. The CDR3 coding sequence is TGTGCCAGCAGCCCCTCTCGAGGCGCCGGGGAGCTGTTTTTT. Translating gives CASSPSRGAGELFF.

The gene calls are TRBV2 and TRBJ2-1; 11 bases agree with TRBD2. With V trimmed by 3 bases and J by 15 bases, 7 bases remained unmatched. CDR1 is SNHLY, CDR2 FYNNEI, per germline. CDR3 length: 13 residues. The CDR3 region has the DNA TGTGCCAGCAGTGAGGGACTAGCGGCCCCCCGGTTCTTC. Translated, it gives CASSEGLAAPRFF.

The V call is TRBV7-6, the J call TRBJ2-2, with D hard to call. This CDR3 region has 13 residues. V dropped 5 bases and J dropped 7 bases, with 11 bases sitting between them. The germline gives CDR1 SGHVS, CDR2 FNYEAQ. The CDR3: CASSVSVIGELFF. DNA of the CDR3: TGTGCCAGCAGCGTCTCAGTAATCGGGGAGCTGTTTTTT.

V gene TRBV19 combines with J gene TRBJ2-7; no reliable D call. Germline CDR1 reads LNHDA; CDR2 reads SQIVND (reference sequence). This CDR3 is built from 13 residues. The V gene lost 3 bases and the J gene lost 6 bases, with 12 bases spanning the gap. CDR3 region: CASSIKPSIEQYF. CDR3 DNA: TGTGCCAGTAGTATTAAACCCAGTATCGAGCAGTACTTC.

This chain joins TRBV11-2 and TRBJ2-5; 7 nucleotides match TRBD2. Germline trimming cut 2 bases from V and 5 bases from J; bases unmatched to any gene: 11. From germline, CDR1 is SGHAT and CDR2 FQNNGV. The CDR3 extends over 16 amino acids. Here the CDR3 DNA reads TGTGCCAGCAGCTTACAGCGGGGCCCGGCCCGTGAGACCCAGTACTTC. It encodes CASSLQRGPARETQYF.

In this sample, this clone turned up once. V and J are TRBV3-1 (or the pseudogene TRBV3-2) and TRBJ1-2; TRBD1 matches at 11 bases. Germline V CDR1 and CDR2: LGHDT, YNNKEL (reference sequence). J gave up 8 bases and V 6 bases, and 8 bases lay outside the gene matches. This CDR3 contains 14 residues. The CDR3 region is CASSLRDRGTGYTF. The CDR3 DNA reads as TGTGCCAGCAGTCTCCGGGACAGGGGGACAGGCTACACCTTC.

CDR3 sequence reads: CASSVAGTVNNEQFF. In DNA form, the CDR3 reads TGCGCCAGCAGCGTCGCCGGGACAGTTAACAATGAGCAGTTCTTC. This chain links TRBV5-1 with TRBJ2-1; 7 bases are shared with TRBD1. Trimming cost V 4 bases and J 5 bases; bases outside gene matches: 9. The length of the CDR3 is 15 residues. Germline CDR1 is SGHRS and CDR2 is YFSETQ.

This clone was counted a single time. The V call is TRBV6-5, the J call TRBJ1-2; D uncertain. V lost 0 bases and J 1 base, leaving 6 bases between the germline ends. The CDR3 is 14 residues long. Germline-derived CDR1 and CDR2 are MNHEY and SVGAGI. CDR3 in amino acids: CASSYSYGNYGYTF. The CDR3 DNA is TGTGCCAGCAGTTACTCGTACGGTAACTATGGCTACACCTTC.

This chain links TRBV4-3 with TRBJ2-3, with D tentatively TRBD1 (6 bases). Trimming shortened V by 4 bases and J by 0 bases, and 11 bases separated the two germline ends. Germline lookup yields CDR1 LGHNA and CDR2 YSLEER. This CDR3 has 15 residues. CDR3 nucleotide sequence: TGCGCCAGCAGCCGAACAGGGATTAGCACAGATACGCAGTATTTT. Protein: CASSRTGISTDTQYF.

The chain employs TRBV7-3 and TRBJ2-5; D gene unclear. CDR1 is SGHTA and CDR2 is FQGTGA in the germline V gene. Trimming cost V 3 bases and J 2 bases, with 13 bases left between them. The CDR3 spans 15 residues. In DNA form, the CDR3 reads TGTGCCAGCAGCTTTCTGGGGAATACACAAGAGACCCAGTACTTC. Amino acid sequence: CASSFLGNTQETQYF.